A selection of T cell receptor beta chains follows, all from one sample in a study of blood T cell repertoires in COVID-19. TCRdb's table, derived via immunoSEQ multiplex PCR, lists solely in-frame clones and lacks some. The sample holds approximately 120,000 clones; more than 80% are singletons and the top ten take 4.3%. Material for sequencing was peripheral blood. These receptor sequences come from a human donor in a cohort sampled during active COVID-19. CDR3s include the opening cysteine and the closing phenylalanine or tryptophan. Each record gives: V gene, clone size, CDR3 length, D gene, J gene, CDR3 DNA, CDR3 protein. D genes are given only for firm matches. The size field is filled for only some rows; it gives once, few, many or a size class.

TRBV2	-	14	TRBD1	TRBJ1-3	TGTGCCAGCAGGAGGGGACAGTCTGGAAACACCATATATTTT	CASRRGQSGNTIYF
TRBV4-3	-	15	TRBD1	TRBJ1-2	TGCGCCAGCAGCCAAGAGGGACAGGGGCTCTATGGCTACACCTTC	CASSQEGQGLYGYTF
TRBV5-1	-	15	-	TRBJ1-4	TGCGCCAGCAGCAGACTACAGGGAAGTAGTGAAAAACTGTTTTTT	CASSRLQGSSEKLFF
TRBV27	large	16	-	TRBJ2-7	TGTGCCAGCAGTTTATCGGTGGCTAGCGACTCCTACGAGCAGTACTTC	CASSLSVASDSYEQYF
TRBV5-4	-	13	-	TRBJ1-1	TGTGCCAGCGGGGGGGCCATGAACACTGAAGCTTTCTTT	CASGGAMNTEAFF
TRBV10-2	once	12	-	TRBJ2-5	TGCGCCAGCGGAGGAAGTTGGGAGACCCAGTACTTC	CASGGSWETQYF
TRBV5-1	-	14	-	TRBJ2-5	TGCGCCAGCAGCCTAGGACAGCAACAAGAGACCCAGTACTTC	CASSLGQQQETQYF
TRBV25-1	-	12	TRBD1	TRBJ2-2	TGTGCCAGCAGGACAGGGACAGGGGAGCTGTTTTTT	CASRTGTGELFF
TRBV6-6	few	11	-	TRBJ1-4	TGTGCCAGCAGCCCCCTCGAAAAACTGTTTTTT	CASSPLEKLFF
TRBV13	-	13	-	TRBJ1-2	TGTGCCAGCAGCTTAGCCCGACAGTCGGGCTACACCTTC	CASSLARQSGYTF
TRBV6-5	-	15	TRBD1	TRBJ2-6	TGTGCCAGCACCCGACAGGGAATCGGGGCCAACGTCCTGACTTTC	CASTRQGIGANVLTF
TRBV6-5	-	12	TRBD1	TRBJ1-1	TGTGCCAGCAGTTTGGGACAGCTTCCAATCTGGTTT	CASSLGQLPIWF
TRBV7-2	-	14	-	TRBJ2-7	TGTGCCAGCAGCCCCTCGATAGCTAGCTACGAGCAGTACTTC	CASSPSIASYEQYF
TRBV19	-	16	TRBD2	TRBJ2-3	TGTGCCAGTACTGAGGGACTAGGAGGGTTCACAGATACGCAGTATTTT	CASTEGLGGFTDTQYF
TRBV27	-	14	-	TRBJ1-5	TGTGCCAGCAGTTTAGGGGGCTCCAATCAGCCCCAGCATTTT	CASSLGGSNQPQHF
TRBV11-2	-	14	-	TRBJ2-1	TGTGCCAGCAGCTCCTCGGGACTCTACAATGAGCAGTTCTTC	CASSSSGLYNEQFF
TRBV30	-	17	TRBD1	TRBJ2-5	TGTGCCTGGGGACCCCCGGGACAGGGATGGGGGGGAGAGACCCAGTACTTC	CAWGPPGQGWGGETQYF
TRBV3-1/TRBV3-2	many	15	-	TRBJ1-5	TGTGCCAGCAGCCCCCTCCTGGGGGCCAATCAGCCCCAGCATTTT	CASSPLLGANQPQHF
TRBV5-1	-	16	TRBD2	TRBJ2-1	TGCGCCAGCAGCTTGGACGGGGACTACTCCTACAATGAGCAGTTCTTC	CASSLDGDYSYNEQFF
TRBV5-4	-	16	TRBD1	TRBJ2-7	TGTGCCAGCAGCTTGGAGCTACAGGGGGCGTCGTGGGAGCAGTACTTC	CASSLELQGASWEQYF
TRBV19	-	16	-	TRBJ2-7	TGTGCCAGTAGTATTGATTTGGGCACGGTAATCTACGAGCAGTACTTC	CASSIDLGTVIYEQYF
TRBV10-3	-	13	-	TRBJ1-3	TGTGCCATCAGTGGGCTCTCTGGAAACACCATATATTTT	CAISGLSGNTIYF
TRBV11-2	-	16	-	TRBJ1-6	TGTGCCAGCAGCCCCGGAGGTCGCAGCGCCAATTCACCCCTCCACTTT	CASSPGGRSANSPLHF
TRBV18	-	15	TRBD1	TRBJ2-2	TGTGCCAGCTCACCTGGGACAGGGAACACCGGGGAGCTGTTTTTT	CASSPGTGNTGELFF
TRBV19	-	13	-	TRBJ1-1	TGTGCCAGTAGTATCCGTGGGAGCACTGAAGCTTTCTTT	CASSIRGSTEAFF
TRBV25-1	-	16	TRBD2	TRBJ2-2	TGTGCCAGCAGCGGAGGCTTTAGCGGGTATATCGGGGAGCTGTTTTTT	CASSGGFSGYIGELFF
TRBV2	-	19	TRBD2	TRBJ2-3	TGTGCCAGCAGTATATTTGTAGCGGGGGCCCGATTAAGCACAGATACGCAGTATTTT	CASSIFVAGARLSTDTQYF
TRBV7-2	-	14	TRBD1	TRBJ2-7	TGTGCCAGCAGCCCGGGACAGGGGCTTGACGAGCAGTACTTC	CASSPGQGLDEQYF
TRBV6-2/TRBV6-3	once	16	-	TRBJ1-2	TGTGCCAGCAGCAGGAACGATCACAGTCCCAACTATGGCTACACCTTC	CASSRNDHSPNYGYTF
TRBV5-1	-	13	-	TRBJ2-7	TGCGCCAGCAGCGAGCAGGGCGCCTACGAGCAGTACTTC	CASSEQGAYEQYF
TRBV6-6	-	15	TRBD1	TRBJ1-4	TGTGCCAGCAGTTTCCTCGGACAGGGGGCTGAAAAACTGTTTTTT	CASSFLGQGAEKLFF
TRBV5-6	-	14	-	TRBJ1-5	TGTGCCAGCAGCTTGGGGCAGAAAGATCAGCCCCAGCATTTT	CASSLGQKDQPQHF
TRBV6-2/TRBV6-3	few	15	TRBD1	TRBJ2-5	TGTGCCAGCAGTTCTCCGGGACAGGGATTTGAGACCCAGTACTTC	CASSSPGQGFETQYF
TRBV10-3	-	15	TRBD2	TRBJ2-3	TGTGCCATCAGTCGGGGGGGGCTGGGCACAGATACGCAGTATTTT	CAISRGGLGTDTQYF
TRBV9	-	13	TRBD2	TRBJ2-7	TGTGCCAGCAGCGTCGGGGGGATGAACGAGCAGTACTTC	CASSVGGMNEQYF
TRBV5-1	-	15	TRBD1	TRBJ2-1	TGCGCCAGCAGCTTGGTGGGACAGGCGAACAATGAGCAGTTCTTC	CASSLVGQANNEQFF
TRBV5-1	once	17	TRBD1	TRBJ2-3	TGCGCCAGCAGCTTGTTCGGGACAGGGGGTACAGGGGATACGCAGTATTTT	CASSLFGTGGTGDTQYF
TRBV6-2/TRBV6-3	once	15	-	TRBJ2-3	TGTGCCAGCAGTCTCGGGGTAGCGGGCACAGATACGCAGTATTTT	CASSLGVAGTDTQYF
TRBV3-1/TRBV3-2	-	19	TRBD1	TRBJ1-3	TGTGCCAGCAGCCATGTCTCGACAGGGGGAAGGTCGGGTGGAAACACCATATATTTT	CASSHVSTGGRSGGNTIYF
TRBV4-1	once	14	-	TRBJ1-2	TGCGCCAGCAGCCAAGATAGACTGTCTTATGGCTACACCTTC	CASSQDRLSYGYTF
TRBV27	-	13	TRBD1	TRBJ1-2	TGTGCCAGCAGGACAGGGGGTAACTATGGCTACACCTTC	CASRTGGNYGYTF
TRBV5-1	-	13	-	TRBJ2-5	TGCGCCAGCAGCTTGGGGGCCCTCGAGACCCAGTACTTC	CASSLGALETQYF
TRBV7-2	once	16	-	TRBJ2-1	TGTGCCAGCAGCTTGTTTGATGGCGGGACCTACAATGAGCAGTTCTTC	CASSLFDGGTYNEQFF
TRBV7-2	-	13	-	TRBJ2-5	TGTGCCAGCGCTATCCCGGGTAGAGAGACCCAGTACTTC	CASAIPGRETQYF
TRBV12-3/TRBV12-4	-	13	-	TRBJ1-2	TGTGCCAGCAGTCCACTTGTTATTTATGGCTACACCTTC	CASSPLVIYGYTF
TRBV29-1	-	13	-	TRBJ1-5	TGCAGCGTTTCCGGGACTCAGAATCAGCCCCAGCATTTT	CSVSGTQNQPQHF
TRBV4-3	once	15	-	TRBJ2-3	TGCGCCAGCAGCCAAGATCAGGGCCCATCGGATACGCAGTATTTT	CASSQDQGPSDTQYF
TRBV6-1	-	16	-	TRBJ1-4	TGTGCCAGCAGTGAATCCCTTGGGGGGGGTAGTGAAAAACTGTTTTTT	CASSESLGGGSEKLFF